What follows are 32 T cell receptor beta chains derived from one specimen sequenced in a study of T cells in lung cancer brain metastases. Profiled with immunoSEQ multiplex PCR; TCRdb holds only in-frame clones, not every one. This table has approximately 3,500 clones, less than 90% appearing once. Sequencing input: tumor tissue from the primary lung tumor. These receptors were obtained from a woman between 45 and 60 years old with non-small cell lung cancer.

This clone was found a few times. The chain combines TRBV10-3 with TRBJ2-7; TRBD1 or TRBD2 may be the D gene (6 bases each). Trimming removed 11 bases at V and 6 bases at J, with 20 bases between. Germline lookup yields CDR1 ENHRY and CDR2 SYGVKD. The CDR3 spans 13 residues. CDR3 sequence reads: CASTRTQGGEQYF. The CDR3, as DNA: TGTGCCTCCACAAGAACACAGGGAGGCGAGCAGTACTTC.

The chain combines TRBV30 with TRBJ1-1; D is undetermined. The germline gives CDR1 GTSNPN, CDR2 SVGIG (reference sequence). Trimming pared 5 bases from V and 6 bases from J, leaving 13 bases between. The CDR3 totals 12 residues. CDR3 sequence reads: CAWGGPRPEAFF. The DNA for the CDR3 is TGTGCCTGGGGAGGTCCGAGACCTGAAGCTTTCTTT.

The chain couples TRBV2 to TRBJ2-1; D not resolved. Deletions cut 3 bases from V and 9 bases from J, with 3 bases between. The CDR3 is 10 residues long. CDR1 and CDR2 from the germline V gene are SNHLY and FYNNEI. CDR3 protein: CASSEGEQFF. CDR3 bases: TGTGCCAGCAGTGAGGGTGAGCAGTTCTTC.

This sequence joins TRBV13 and TRBJ1-1, with D hard to call. The CDR3 is made up of 12 amino acids. Trimming left V 5 bases short and J 11 bases short, with 15 bases between. Germline CDR1 reads PRHDT; CDR2 reads FYEKMQ (reference sequence). As DNA, the CDR3 is TGTGCCAGCAGCCCTAGAATGGGGTACGCTTTCTTT. Its translation: CASSPRMGYAFF.

The rearrangement links TRBV7-9 to TRBJ1-6; 7 positions agree with TRBD1. V lost 0 bases, J lost 6 bases, and 2 bases stayed unmatched. In germline, CDR1 is SEHNR, CDR2 FQNEAQ (reference sequence). The CDR3 spans 15 residues. CDR3 region: CASSLAGQLNSPLHF. In DNA, the CDR3 is TGTGCCAGCAGCTTAGCGGGACAGCTTAATTCACCCCTCCACTTT.

The rearrangement uses TRBV9 and TRBJ2-7; 8 nucleotides match TRBD1. The CDR3 covers 14 residues. Germline V CDR1 and CDR2: SGDLS, YYNGEE. The J segment lost 6 bases and the V segment lost 4 bases, leaving 9 bases of the junction unmatched. CDR3 protein: CASSLGTGQVEQYF. The CDR3 DNA follows: TGTGCCAGCAGCCTGGGGACAGGCCAAGTCGAGCAGTACTTC.

Turning to this clone: Distinct nucleotide sequences in the sample also encode this CDR3. The chain links TRBV27 to TRBJ2-7, with a possible D match to TRBD1 (8 bases). CDR1 MNHEY and CDR2 SMNVEV come from the germline V gene (reference sequence). With 5 bases removed from V and 3 bases from J, the gap between germline ends came to 23 bases. The CDR3 spans 17 residues. CDR3 nucleotide sequence: TGTGCCAGCAGTCCCCGGGAGGACAGGGCAACCCACTACGAGCAGTACTTC. Its protein is CASSPREDRATHYEQYF.

This clone was picked up a small number of times. This sequence joins TRBV5-6 and TRBJ2-1, with D unclear. The CDR3 extends over 14 amino acids. The germline V gene has CDR1 SGHDT and CDR2 YYEEEE. The V end lost 6 bases, the J end lost 8 bases, and 18 bases lay between the germline ends. CDR3 sequence (DNA): TGTGCCAGCAACCTTAGAAAAGTGCGCTATGAGCAGTTCTTC. Its protein product is CASNLRKVRYEQFF.

This clone appeared a single time. The V call is TRBV7-5, the J call TRBJ2-5; the tabulated D call, TRBD2, remains unverified against the DNA. TRBV7-5 is a documented pseudogene. This CDR3 has 14 residues. The DNA of the CDR3 is TGTGCCAGCAGCTACTTCGGAGCCCAAGAGACCCAGTACTTC. Its translation: CASSYFGAQETQYF.

This clone turned up a few times. The rearrangement links TRBV7-9 to TRBJ2-5, with TRBD1 as a possible D gene (6 bases). Germline loops: CDR1 SEHNR, CDR2 FQNEAQ (reference sequence). V was shortened by 5 bases and J by 9 bases, with 19 bases between the two germline ends. CDR3 size: 14 residues. The CDR3 here is CASSPGTPPGAQYF. The CDR3 bases are TGTGCCAGCAGCCCCGGGACACCCCCCGGGGCCCAGTACTTC.

This clone was seen a handful of times. The rearrangement uses TRBV7-3 and TRBJ1-1; D perhaps matches TRBD1 (5 bases). This CDR3 comprises 13 residues. V was clipped by 5 bases and J by 0 bases, with 7 bases between them. Germline-derived CDR1 and CDR2 are SGHTA and FQGTGA. The CDR3 loop reads CASSPGLNTEAFF. CDR3 bases: TGTGCCAGCAGCCCAGGGTTGAACACTGAAGCTTTCTTT.

The chain employs TRBV19 and TRBJ1-5; tentatively, D is TRBD1 (5 bases). This CDR3 region has 16 residues. V lost 9 bases to trimming and J lost 6 bases, with 24 bases between them. The germline CDR1 and CDR2 sequences are LNHDA and SQIVND (reference sequence). CDR3 in amino acids: CASRGTLQLRVQPQHF. DNA for the CDR3: TGTGCCAGCCGAGGGACCCTTCAGTTGAGGGTTCAGCCCCAGCATTTT. Drawing the rest from reference TRBV19 and TRBJ1-5, the complete variable domain is DGGITQSPKYLFRKEGQNVTLSCEQNLNHDAMYWYRQDPGQGLRLIYYSQIVNDFQKGDIAEGYSVSREKKESFPLTVTSAQKNPTAFYLCASRGTLQLRVQPQHFGDGTRLSIL.

V and J are TRBV11-2 and TRBJ2-5; 12 bases are a match to TRBD2. From germline, CDR1 is SGHAT and CDR2 FQNNGV. Germline trimming cut 4 bases from V and 5 bases from J; bases unmatched to any gene: 11. The length of the CDR3 is 17 residues. CDR3 DNA sequence: TGTGCCAGCAGCTACCTAGCGGGGGGGCAGGTTGGGGAGACCCAGTACTTC. This gives the protein CASSYLAGGQVGETQYF. Full variable domain (outside the CDR3, taken from reference TRBV11-2 and TRBJ2-5): EAGVAQSPRYKIIEKRQSVAFWCNPISGHATLYWYQQILGQGPKLLIQFQNNGVVDDSQLPKDRFSAERLKGVDSTLKIQPAKLEDSAVYLCASSYLAGGQVGETQYFGPGTRLLVL.

This clone was detected once. The chain recombines TRBV6-5 with TRBJ1-1; possible D gene TRBD1, 6 bases. CDR1 is MNHEY and CDR2 is SVGAGI in the germline V gene. The V end lost 5 bases, the J end lost 7 bases, and 14 bases lay between the germline ends. The CDR3 has 13 residues. The CDR3 nucleotides read TGTGCCAGCAGTCGGTCAGGGGCCATTGAAGCTTTCTTT. This encodes CASSRSGAIEAFF.

The rearrangement links TRBV5-1 to TRBJ1-4; unclear D gene. Trimming pared 0 bases from V and 5 bases from J, leaving 8 bases between. Germline V lookup: CDR1 SGHRS, CDR2 YFSETQ. CDR3 size: 14 residues. CDR3 sequence reads: CASSLVGENEKLFF. In DNA, the CDR3 is TGCGCCAGCAGCTTGGTGGGTGAGAATGAAAAACTGTTTTTT.

Here the CDR3 DNA reads TGTGCCAGCCGGATCGGGGGGAGCCAAGAGACCCAGTACTTC. It yields the protein CASRIGGSQETQYF. The chain is built from TRBV7-9 and TRBJ2-5; 7 bases map to TRBD2. The V and J ends lost 8 bases and 1 base, in that order; junction bases with no gene match: 7. Per germline, CDR1 SEHNR and CDR2 FQNEAQ (reference sequence). CDR3 size: 14 residues. Variable domain in full (rest from reference TRBV7-9 and TRBJ2-5): DTGVSQNPRHKITKRGQNVTFRCDPISEHNRLYWYRQTLGQGPEFLTYFQNEAQLEKSRLLSDRFSAERPKGSFSTLEIQRTEQGDSAMYLCASRIGGSQETQYFGPGTRLLVL.

The chain joins TRBV11-2 to TRBJ1-3; D gene uncertain. The CDR3 is made up of 16 amino acids. Trimming shortened V by 5 bases and J by 1 base, and 15 bases separated the two germline ends. Germline V CDR1 and CDR2: SGHAT, FQNNGV. The CDR3, as DNA: TGTGCCAGCAGCCCCGGGTCTCGGGTTTCTGGAAACACCATATATTTT. This codes for CASSPGSRVSGNTIYF.

The gene calls are TRBV7-9 and TRBJ1-2; a weak D match, TRBD1 (6 bases). Trimming stripped 5 bases from V and 1 base from J, with 17 bases between. CDR3 size: 16 residues. The germline gives CDR1 SEHNR, CDR2 FQNEAQ (reference sequence). As DNA, the CDR3 is TGTGCCAGCAGCCGGCAGGGGTTCAATATTAACTATGGCTACACCTTC. Its translation is CASSRQGFNINYGYTF.

The chain recombines TRBV19 with TRBJ1-3, with D possibly matching TRBD1 (6 bases). From germline, CDR1 is LNHDA and CDR2 SQIVND (reference sequence). V was trimmed by 0 bases and J by 1 base, leaving 10 bases between them. The CDR3 extends over 16 amino acids. The DNA of the CDR3 is TGTGCCAGTAGTATAGATCTAGGGGGGTCTGGAAACACCATATATTTT. This encodes CASSIDLGGSGNTIYF.

The J gene is TRBJ1-3, the V gene TRBV5-5, with D unclear. Trimming pared 5 bases from V and 3 bases from J, leaving 12 bases between. CDR1 SGHKS and CDR2 YYEKEE come from the germline V gene (reference sequence). The CDR3 covers 14 residues. CDR3 protein: CASRSGLYGNTIYF. The CDR3 DNA sequence: TGTGCCAGCAGATCAGGACTTTATGGAAACACCATATATTTT.

On this clone itself: One end of the junction is discordant with germline, which a read error may explain. The chain recombines TRBV15 with TRBJ1-1; the D is unclear. This CDR3 has 10 amino acids. Germline CDR1 reads LNHNV; CDR2 reads YYDKDF (reference sequence). The CDR3 nucleotides are TGTGCCACCAGCAGATCGCGGACCGACTTT. Protein sequence: CATSRSRTDF.

This chain joins TRBV28 and TRBJ2-7, with TRBD1 matching over 7 bases. CDR3 size: 14 residues. V trimming: 5 bases; J trimming: 3 bases; junction bases outside the gene matches: 7. CDR1 and CDR2 from the germline V gene are MDHEN and SYDVKM. The chain's CDR3 is CASSEGGAHYEQYF. CDR3 sequence (DNA): TGTGCCAGCAGTGAAGGGGGCGCCCACTACGAGCAGTACTTC.

This clone occurred once. The CDR3 DNA sequence: TGCAGCGTATCGACTAGCGGGATCGGTAATGAGCAGTTCTTC. This encodes CSVSTSGIGNEQFF. The J gene is TRBJ2-1, the V gene TRBV29-1; 11 bases align to TRBD2. In germline, CDR1 is SQVTM, CDR2 ANQGSEA. Unmatched junction bases numbered 8, after V lost 6 bases and J lost 7 bases. CDR3 length: 14 residues.

This chain's CDR3 is CASSTYPPRGGQETQYF. CDR3 DNA: TGTGCCAGCAGCACATACCCCCCGCGGGGGGGCCAGGAGACCCAGTACTTC. The chain combines TRBV7-2 with TRBJ2-5, with 9 bases aligning to TRBD2. V lost 5 bases and J lost 5; bases outside the gene matches: 15. CDR1 and CDR2 from the germline V gene are SGHTA and FQGNSA. There are 17 residues in the CDR3.

The CDR3 is CASSYLPRLGYTF. CDR3 nucleotide sequence: TGTGCCAGCAGTTACCTCCCGCGTCTGGGCTACACCTTC. V gene TRBV6-5 combines with J gene TRBJ1-2; D gene ambiguous. The CDR3 runs to 13 residues. V was cut by 2 bases and J by 8 bases, with 12 bases left in between. Germline V gene sequence: CDR1 MNHEY, CDR2 SVGAGI.

The V call is TRBV6-6, the J call TRBJ1-1; D is undetermined. The CDR3 is 12 amino acids. Per germline, CDR1 MNHNY and CDR2 SVGAGI (reference sequence). Trimming left V 6 bases short and J 7 bases short, with 12 bases between. This chain's CDR3 is CASSKPSGEAFF. The CDR3 bases are TGTGCCAGCAGCAAACCTTCGGGTGAAGCTTTCTTT.

A word on this clone: At one end the junction does not follow the germline gene, possibly because of a read error. This sequence joins TRBV15 and TRBJ1-2, with 9 nucleotides matching TRBD1. Germline V gives CDR1 LNHNV, CDR2 YYDKDF (reference sequence). CDR3 size: 16 residues. CDR3 protein: CATSPIQGAANYGYNF. Here the CDR3 DNA reads TGTGCCACCAGCCCTATACAGGGGGCAGCTAACTATGGCTACAACTTC.

The chain is built from TRBV25-1 and TRBJ1-1, with D possibly TRBD1 on 5 matching bases. Germline lookup yields CDR1 MGHDK and CDR2 SYGVNS. Trimming cost V 8 bases and J 5 bases, with 18 bases left between them. The length of the CDR3 is 14 residues. The CDR3 spells CASGGLRGGTEAFF. The CDR3 DNA follows: TGTGCCAGCGGCGGGTTAAGGGGAGGAACTGAAGCTTTCTTT.

For the CDR3, the DNA is TGTGCCAGCAGTGCCCCCTGGGGACATAAAGCTTTCTTT. Translating it yields CASSAPWGHKAFF. This chain connects TRBV28 to TRBJ1-1; TRBD1 might be the D (6 bases). This CDR3 is 13 amino acids long. The germline V gene has CDR1 MDHEN and CDR2 SYDVKM. V lost 5 bases and J 9 bases, leaving 16 bases between the germline ends.

The chain joins TRBV5-6 to TRBJ1-1, with D possibly being TRBD1 (5 bases). In germline, CDR1 is SGHDT, CDR2 YYEEEE. V lost 3 bases and J lost 5, with 5 bases in between. This CDR3 comprises 11 residues. The chain's CDR3 is CASSWGTEAFF. The CDR3 nucleotides read TGTGCCAGCAGCTGGGGGACTGAAGCTTTCTTT.

A remark on this clone: Relative to the germline gene, one junction end is altered; a read error may explain this. In nucleotides, the CDR3 is TGTACCAGCAGCTTCTACGGCGGAGAACAAGAGACCCAGTACTTC. It is translated as CTSSFYGGEQETQYF. The chain is built from TRBV7-3 and TRBJ2-5, with no clear D. This CDR3 has 15 residues. The germline gives CDR1 SGHTA, CDR2 FQGTGA.

The chain is built from TRBV28 and TRBJ1-1; D possibly corresponds to TRBD1 (6 bases). Germline CDR1 reads MDHEN; CDR2 reads SYDVKM. With 6 bases removed from V and 2 bases from J, the gap between germline ends came to 13 bases. This CDR3 is built from 14 residues. This chain's CDR3 is CASSARGVNTEAFF. The CDR3 DNA follows: TGTGCCAGCAGCGCGAGGGGGGTAAACACTGAAGCTTTCTTT.